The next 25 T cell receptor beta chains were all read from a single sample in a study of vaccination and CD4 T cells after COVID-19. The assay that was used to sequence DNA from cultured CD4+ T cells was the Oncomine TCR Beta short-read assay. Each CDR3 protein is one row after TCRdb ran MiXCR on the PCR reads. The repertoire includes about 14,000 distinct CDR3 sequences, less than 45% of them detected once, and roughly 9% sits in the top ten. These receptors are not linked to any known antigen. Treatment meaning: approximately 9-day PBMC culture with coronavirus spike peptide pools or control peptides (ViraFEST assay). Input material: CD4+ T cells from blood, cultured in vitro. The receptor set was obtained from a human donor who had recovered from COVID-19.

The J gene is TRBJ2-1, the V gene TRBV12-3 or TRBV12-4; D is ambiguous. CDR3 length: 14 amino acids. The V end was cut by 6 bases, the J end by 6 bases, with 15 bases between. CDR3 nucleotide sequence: TGTGCCAGCAGCCTTAGTAGGGTCGGCAATGAGCAGTTCTTC. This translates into CASSLSRVGNEQFF.

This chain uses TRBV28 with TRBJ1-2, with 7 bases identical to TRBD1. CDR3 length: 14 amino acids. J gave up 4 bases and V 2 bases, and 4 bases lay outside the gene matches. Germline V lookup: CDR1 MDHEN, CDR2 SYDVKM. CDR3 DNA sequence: TGTGCCAGCAGTTTACCCGACAGGGCCTATGGCTACACCTTC. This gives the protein CASSLPDRAYGYTF.

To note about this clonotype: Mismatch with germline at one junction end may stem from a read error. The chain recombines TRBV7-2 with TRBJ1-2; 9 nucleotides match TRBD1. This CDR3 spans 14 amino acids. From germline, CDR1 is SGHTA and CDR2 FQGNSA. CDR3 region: CASSLLGVRDRVGF. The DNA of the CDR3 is TGTGCCAGCAGCTTATTGGGTGTTCGGGACAGGGTAGGCTTC.

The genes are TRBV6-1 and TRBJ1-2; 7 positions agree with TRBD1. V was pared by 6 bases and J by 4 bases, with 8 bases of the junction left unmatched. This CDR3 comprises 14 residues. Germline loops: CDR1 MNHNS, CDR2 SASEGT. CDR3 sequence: CASRPTGAGYGYTF. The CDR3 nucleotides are TGTGCCAGCAGACCTACAGGGGCCGGCTATGGCTACACCTTC.

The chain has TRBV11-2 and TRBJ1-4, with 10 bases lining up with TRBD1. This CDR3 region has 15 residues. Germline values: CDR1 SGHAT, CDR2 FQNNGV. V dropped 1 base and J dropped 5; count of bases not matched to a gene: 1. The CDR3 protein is CASSLGDRGNEKLFF. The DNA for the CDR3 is TGTGCCAGCAGCTTAGGGGACAGGGGAAATGAAAAACTGTTTTTT.

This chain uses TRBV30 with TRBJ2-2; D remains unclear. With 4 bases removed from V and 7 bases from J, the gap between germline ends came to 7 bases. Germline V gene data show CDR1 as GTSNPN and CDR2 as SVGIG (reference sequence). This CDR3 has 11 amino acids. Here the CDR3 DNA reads TGTGCCTGGACCGTGGGCGGGGAGCTGTTTTTT. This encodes CAWTVGGELFF.

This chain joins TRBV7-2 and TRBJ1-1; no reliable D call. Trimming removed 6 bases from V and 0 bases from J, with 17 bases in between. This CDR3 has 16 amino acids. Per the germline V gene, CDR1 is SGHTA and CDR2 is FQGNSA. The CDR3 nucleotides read TGTGCCAGCAGTCCGGACGTAATGCGAATGAACACTGAAGCTTTCTTT. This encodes CASSPDVMRMNTEAFF.

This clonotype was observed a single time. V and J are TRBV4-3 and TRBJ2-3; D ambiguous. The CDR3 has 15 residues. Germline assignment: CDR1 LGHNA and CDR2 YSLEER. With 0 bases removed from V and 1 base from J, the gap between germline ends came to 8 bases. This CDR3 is CASSQEGGRTDTQYF. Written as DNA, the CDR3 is TGCGCCAGCAGCCAAGAAGGCGGCCGCACAGATACGCAGTATTTT.

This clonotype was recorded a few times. The CDR3 is CASSWGQGNYGYTF. The CDR3 coding sequence is TGTGCCAGCAGCTGGGGACAGGGAAACTATGGCTACACCTTC. V and J are TRBV11-2 and TRBJ1-2, with TRBD1 matching over 9 bases. Germline CDR1 SGHAT, CDR2 FQNNGV. CDR3 length: 14 residues. The ends lost 4 bases at V and 2 bases at J; junction bases unmatched: 2.

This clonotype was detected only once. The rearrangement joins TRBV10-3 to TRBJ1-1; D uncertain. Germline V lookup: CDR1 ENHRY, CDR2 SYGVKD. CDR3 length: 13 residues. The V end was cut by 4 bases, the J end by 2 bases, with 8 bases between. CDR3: CAISVVPNTEAFF. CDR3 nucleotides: TGTGCCATCAGTGTCGTACCCAACACTGAAGCTTTCTTT.

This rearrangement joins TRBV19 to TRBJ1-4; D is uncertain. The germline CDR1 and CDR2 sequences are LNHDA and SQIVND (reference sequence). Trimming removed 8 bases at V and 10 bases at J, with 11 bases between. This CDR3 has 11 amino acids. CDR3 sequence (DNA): TGTGCCAGTCGCGGCTCCGGAAAACTGTTTTTT. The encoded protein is CASRGSGKLFF.

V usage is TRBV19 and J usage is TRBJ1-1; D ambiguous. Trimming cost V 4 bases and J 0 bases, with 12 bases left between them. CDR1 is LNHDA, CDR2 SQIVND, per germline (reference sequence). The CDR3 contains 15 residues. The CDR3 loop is CASSTFALVNTEAFF. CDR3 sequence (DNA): TGTGCCAGTAGTACGTTCGCCCTAGTGAACACTGAAGCTTTCTTT.

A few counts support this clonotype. The CDR3 loop reads CASSLNRVNTEAFF. The CDR3 region has the DNA TGTGCCAGCAGCTTAAACAGGGTGAACACTGAAGCTTTCTTT. V usage is TRBV7-8 and J usage is TRBJ1-1; the D gene is possibly TRBD1 (6 bases). Trimming removed 2 bases at V and 0 bases at J, with 7 bases between. Germline values: CDR1 SGHVS, CDR2 FQNEAQ. This CDR3 spans 14 amino acids.

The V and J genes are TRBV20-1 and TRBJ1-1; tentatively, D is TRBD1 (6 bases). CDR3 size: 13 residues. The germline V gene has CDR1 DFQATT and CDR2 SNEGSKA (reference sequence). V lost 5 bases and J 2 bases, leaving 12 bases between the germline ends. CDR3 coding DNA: TGCAGTGCTGACAGGAGGATTAACACTGAAGCTTTCTTT. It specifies CSADRRINTEAFF.

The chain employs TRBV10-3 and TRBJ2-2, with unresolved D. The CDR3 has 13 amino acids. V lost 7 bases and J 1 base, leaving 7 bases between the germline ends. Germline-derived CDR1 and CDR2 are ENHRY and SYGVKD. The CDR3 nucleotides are TGTGCCATCATGAGACAGAACACCGGGGAGCTGTTTTTT. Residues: CAIMRQNTGELFF.

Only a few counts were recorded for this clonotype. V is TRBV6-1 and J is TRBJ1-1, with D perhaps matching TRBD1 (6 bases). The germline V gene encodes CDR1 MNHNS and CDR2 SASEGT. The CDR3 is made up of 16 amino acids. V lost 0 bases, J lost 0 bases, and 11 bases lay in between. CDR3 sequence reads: CASSEAHRVMNTEAFF. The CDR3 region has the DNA TGTGCCAGCAGTGAAGCTCACAGGGTTATGAACACTGAAGCTTTCTTT.

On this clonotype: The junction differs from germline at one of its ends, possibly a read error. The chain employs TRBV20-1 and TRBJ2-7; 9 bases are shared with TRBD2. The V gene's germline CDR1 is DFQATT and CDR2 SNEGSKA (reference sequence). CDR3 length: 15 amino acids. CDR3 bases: TGCAGTGCTAGAAACTCCGGGACTAGCAGCTACGTGCAGTACTTC. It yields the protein CSARNSGTSSYVQYF.

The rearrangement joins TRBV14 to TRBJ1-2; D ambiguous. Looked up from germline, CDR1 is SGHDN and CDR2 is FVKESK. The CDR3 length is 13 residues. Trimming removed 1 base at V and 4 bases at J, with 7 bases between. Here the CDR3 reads CASSQGLGYGYTF. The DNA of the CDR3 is TGTGCCAGCAGCCAAGGTCTAGGCTATGGCTACACCTTC.

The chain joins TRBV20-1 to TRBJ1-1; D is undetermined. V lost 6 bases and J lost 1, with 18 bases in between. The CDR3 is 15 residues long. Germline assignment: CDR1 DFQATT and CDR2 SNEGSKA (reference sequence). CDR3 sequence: CSAKVPLSANTEAFF. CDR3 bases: TGCAGTGCGAAAGTGCCCCTATCCGCGAACACTGAAGCTTTCTTT.

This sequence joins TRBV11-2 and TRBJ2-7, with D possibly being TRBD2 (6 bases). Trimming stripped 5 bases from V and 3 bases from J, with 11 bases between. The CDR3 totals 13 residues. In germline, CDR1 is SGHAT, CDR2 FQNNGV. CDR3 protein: CASSPREIYEQYF. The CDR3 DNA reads TGTGCCAGCAGCCCACGGGAGATCTACGAGCAGTACTTC.

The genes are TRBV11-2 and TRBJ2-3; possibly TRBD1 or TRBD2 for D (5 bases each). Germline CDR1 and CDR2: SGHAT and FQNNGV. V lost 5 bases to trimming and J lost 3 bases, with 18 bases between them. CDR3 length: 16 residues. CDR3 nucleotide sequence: TGTGCCAGCAGCCAGACCCCATCCGGGGCAACAGATACGCAGTATTTT. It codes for CASSQTPSGATDTQYF.

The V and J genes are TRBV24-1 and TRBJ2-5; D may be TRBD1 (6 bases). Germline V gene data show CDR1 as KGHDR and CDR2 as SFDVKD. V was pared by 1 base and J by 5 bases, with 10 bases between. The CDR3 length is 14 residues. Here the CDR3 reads CATSDLKRGETQYF. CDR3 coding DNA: TGTGCCACCAGTGATTTAAAAAGGGGGGAGACCCAGTACTTC.

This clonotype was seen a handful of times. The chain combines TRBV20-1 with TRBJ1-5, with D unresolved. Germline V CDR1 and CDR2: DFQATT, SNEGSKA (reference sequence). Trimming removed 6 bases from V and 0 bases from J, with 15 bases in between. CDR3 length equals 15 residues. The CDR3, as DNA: TGCAGTGCCCACGAGGGCCCGTATAGCAATCAGCCCCAGCATTTT. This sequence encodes CSAHEGPYSNQPQHF.

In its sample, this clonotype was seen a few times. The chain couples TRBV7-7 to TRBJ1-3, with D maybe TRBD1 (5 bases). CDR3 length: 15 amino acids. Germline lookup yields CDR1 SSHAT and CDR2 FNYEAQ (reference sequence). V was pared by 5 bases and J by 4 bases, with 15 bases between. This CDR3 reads CASSEAAGRGNTIYF. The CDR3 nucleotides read TGTGCCAGCAGCGAAGCTGCGGGACGAGGAAACACCATATATTTT. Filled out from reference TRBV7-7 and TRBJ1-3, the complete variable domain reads GAGVSQSPRYKVTKRGQDVTLRCDPISSHATLYWYQQALGQGPEFLTYFNYEAQPDKSGLPSDRFSAERPEGSISTLTIQRTEQRDSAMYRCASSEAAGRGNTIYFGEGSWLTVV.

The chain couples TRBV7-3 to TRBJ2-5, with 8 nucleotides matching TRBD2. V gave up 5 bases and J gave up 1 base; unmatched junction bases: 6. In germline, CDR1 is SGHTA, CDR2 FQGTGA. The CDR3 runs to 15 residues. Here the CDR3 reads CASSAGLGPQETQYF. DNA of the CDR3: TGTGCCAGCAGCGCGGGACTAGGGCCCCAAGAGACCCAGTACTTC.